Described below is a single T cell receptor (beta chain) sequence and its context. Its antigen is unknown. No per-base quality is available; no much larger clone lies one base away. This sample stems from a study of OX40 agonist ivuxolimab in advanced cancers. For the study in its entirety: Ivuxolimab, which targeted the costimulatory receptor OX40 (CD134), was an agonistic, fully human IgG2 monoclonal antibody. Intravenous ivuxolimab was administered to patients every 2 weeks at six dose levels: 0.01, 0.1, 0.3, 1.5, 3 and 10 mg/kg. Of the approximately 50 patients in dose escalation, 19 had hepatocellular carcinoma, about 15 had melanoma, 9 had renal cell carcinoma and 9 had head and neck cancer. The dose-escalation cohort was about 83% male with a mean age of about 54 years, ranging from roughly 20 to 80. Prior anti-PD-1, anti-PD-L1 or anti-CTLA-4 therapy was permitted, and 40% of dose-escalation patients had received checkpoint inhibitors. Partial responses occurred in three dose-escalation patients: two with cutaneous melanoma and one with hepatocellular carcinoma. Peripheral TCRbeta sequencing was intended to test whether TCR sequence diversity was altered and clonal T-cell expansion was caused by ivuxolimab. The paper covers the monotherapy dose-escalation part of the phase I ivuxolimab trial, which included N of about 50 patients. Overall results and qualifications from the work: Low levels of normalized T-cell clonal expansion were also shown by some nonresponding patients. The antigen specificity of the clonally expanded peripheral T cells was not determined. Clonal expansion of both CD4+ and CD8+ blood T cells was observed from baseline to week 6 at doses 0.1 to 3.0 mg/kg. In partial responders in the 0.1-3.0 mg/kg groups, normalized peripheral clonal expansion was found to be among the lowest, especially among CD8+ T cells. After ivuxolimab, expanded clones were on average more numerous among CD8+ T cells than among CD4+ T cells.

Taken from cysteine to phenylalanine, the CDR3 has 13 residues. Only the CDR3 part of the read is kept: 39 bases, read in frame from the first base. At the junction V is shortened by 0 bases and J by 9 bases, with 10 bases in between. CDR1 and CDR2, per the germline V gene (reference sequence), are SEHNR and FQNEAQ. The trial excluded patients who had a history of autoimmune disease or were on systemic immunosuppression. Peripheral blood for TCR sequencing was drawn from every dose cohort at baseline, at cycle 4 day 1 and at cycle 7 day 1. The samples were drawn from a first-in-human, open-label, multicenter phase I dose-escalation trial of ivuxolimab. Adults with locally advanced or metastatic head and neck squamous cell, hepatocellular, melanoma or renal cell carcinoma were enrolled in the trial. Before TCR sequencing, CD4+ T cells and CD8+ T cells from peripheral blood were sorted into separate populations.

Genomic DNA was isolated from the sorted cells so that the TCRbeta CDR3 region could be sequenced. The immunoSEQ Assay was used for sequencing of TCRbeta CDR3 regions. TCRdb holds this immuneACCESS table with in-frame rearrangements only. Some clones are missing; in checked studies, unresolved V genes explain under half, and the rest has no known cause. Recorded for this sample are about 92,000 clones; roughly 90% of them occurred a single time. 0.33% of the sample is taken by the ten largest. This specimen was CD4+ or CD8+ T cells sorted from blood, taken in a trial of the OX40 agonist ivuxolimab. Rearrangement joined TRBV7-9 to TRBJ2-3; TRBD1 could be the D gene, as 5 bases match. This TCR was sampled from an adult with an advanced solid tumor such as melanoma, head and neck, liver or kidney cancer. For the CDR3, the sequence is CASSLAGRETQYF. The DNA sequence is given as TGTGCCAGCAGCTTAGCGGGCAGGGAAACGCAGTATTTT.